The entry below gives a single T cell receptor (beta chain) sequence along with its context. The data belong to a study of blood T cell repertoires in COVID-19. Study-level background: Sources were T cells, B-cell-depleted T cells, or PBMCs; the material itself was cDNA or gDNA.

TCRdb's copy holds only in-frame clones and misses some; the assay was immunoSEQ multiplex PCR. The sample yields over 80,000 clones, roughly nine tenths seen once. The length of the CDR3 is 14 residues. Per the germline V gene, CDR1 is MNHEY and CDR2 is SVGAGI. V was pared by 7 bases and J by 0 bases, with 4 bases of the junction left unmatched. The rearrangement joins TRBV6-5 to TRBJ2-7; 9 nucleotides align to TRBD2. Sequencing was carried out using peripheral blood. The clonotype comes from a man in his 60s with acute or convalescent COVID-19. CDR3 in amino acids: CASINSGSSYEQYF. The CDR3 DNA follows: TGTGCCAGCATTAATAGCGGGAGCTCCTACGAGCAGTACTTC.